These 10 T cell receptor beta chains originate from one sample sequenced in a study of T cell changes during pregnancy in multiple sclerosis. Assay: immunoSEQ multiplex PCR; the TCRdb copy retains only in-frame clones and omits some. Among some 50,000 clones listed, under 95% were seen once. Sequencing was performed on CD8+ T cells from peripheral blood mononuclear cells, taken in the second trimester of pregnancy. The receptors derive from a female donor with multiple sclerosis, enrolled in a pregnancy study.

This chain connects TRBV2 to TRBJ1-4; a weak D match, TRBD1 (6 bases). The CDR3 runs to 16 residues. V lost 4 bases to trimming and J lost 3 bases, with 15 bases between them. Germline V gene lookup returns CDR1 SNHLY and CDR2 FYNNEI. This CDR3 is CASSGGRGLPNEKLFF. The DNA of the CDR3 is TGTGCCAGCAGTGGTGGCAGGGGCCTGCCTAATGAAAAACTGTTTTTT.

V usage is TRBV13 and J usage is TRBJ2-2; D is perhaps TRBD1 (5 bases). Germline V lookup: CDR1 PRHDT, CDR2 FYEKMQ (reference sequence). CDR3 length: 15 amino acids. Trimming removed 1 base from V and 1 base from J, with 7 bases in between. DNA for the CDR3: TGTGCCAGCAGCTTAGAAAGGGGGAACACCGGGGAGCTGTTTTTT. Its translation: CASSLERGNTGELFF.

The chain joins TRBV18 to TRBJ2-7, with 9 nucleotides matching TRBD1. The CDR3 consists of 16 residues. After removal of 5 bases from V and 4 bases from J, the junction contained 12 bases not matched to a gene. From germline, CDR1 is KGHSH and CDR2 LQKENI. The CDR3 DNA follows: TGTGCCAGCTCATTTTCCGGGACAGGGTTGGTATACGAGCAGTACTTC. It is translated as CASSFSGTGLVYEQYF. Drawing the rest from reference TRBV18 and TRBJ2-7, the complete variable domain is NAGVMQNPRHLVRRRGQEARLRCSPMKGHSHVYWYRQLPEEGLKFMVYLQKENIIDESGMPKERFSAEFPKEGPSILRIQQVVRGDSAAYFCASSFSGTGLVYEQYFGPGTRLTVT.

The V and J genes are TRBV5-6 and TRBJ2-1; the D gene is possibly TRBD1 (6 bases). The V end lost 4 bases, the J end lost 4 bases, and 9 bases lay between the germline ends. Germline V gene data show CDR1 as SGHDT and CDR2 as YYEEEE. The CDR3 has 13 residues. The CDR3 bases are TGTGCCAGCAGCCCAGGGACATACAATGAGCAGTTCTTC. Its translation is CASSPGTYNEQFF. Full variable domain (missing parts from reference TRBV5-6 and TRBJ2-1): DAGVTQSPTHLIKTRGQQVTLRCSPKSGHDTVSWYQQALGQGPQFIFQYYEEEERQRGNFPDRFSGHQFPNYSSELNVNALLLGDSALYLCASSPGTYNEQFFGPGTRLTVL.

V is TRBV7-3 and J is TRBJ2-1; 11 positions agree with TRBD2. This CDR3 region has 17 residues. Per germline, CDR1 SGHTA and CDR2 FQGTGA. Trimming removed 2 bases from V and 4 bases from J; junction bases left unmatched: 7. The CDR3 reads CASSLLAGGIRYNEQFF. DNA of the CDR3: TGTGCCAGCAGCTTACTAGCGGGGGGCATTCGTTACAATGAGCAGTTCTTC.

The rearrangement uses TRBV4-1 and TRBJ1-1, with D tentatively TRBD1 (6 bases). Germline loops: CDR1 MGHRA, CDR2 YSYEKL. Trimming removed 0 bases from V and 6 bases from J, with 14 bases in between. The CDR3 contains 15 residues. The CDR3 DNA reads as TGCGCCAGCAGCCAAGACCCTGGGGAGGGGGCTGAAGCTTTCTTT. It specifies CASSQDPGEGAEAFF.

This clone was detected once. V and J are TRBV7-3 and TRBJ2-7, with 9 bases identical to TRBD2. The V gene end was trimmed by 0 bases and the J gene end by 3 bases; junction bases not matched to a gene: 3. The CDR3 consists of 15 residues. Per the germline V gene, CDR1 is SGHTA and CDR2 is FQGTGA. In nucleotides, the CDR3 is TGTGCCAGCAGCTTAACTGGCGGGGGGGTCTACGAGCAGTACTTC. It specifies CASSLTGGGVYEQYF.

The V and J genes are TRBV6-4 and TRBJ1-1; D not resolved. The V end lost 7 bases, the J end lost 4 bases, and 16 bases lay between the germline ends. The germline V gene has CDR1 MRHNA and CDR2 SNTAGT. The CDR3 runs 14 residues. The DNA for the CDR3 is TGTGCCAGCAAGCCCGACGGTGAGGGCACTGAAGCTTTCTTT. Protein: CASKPDGEGTEAFF.

The chain has TRBV5-6 and TRBJ2-7; D not resolved. The CDR3 has 14 amino acids. In germline, CDR1 is SGHDT, CDR2 YYEEEE. Between the trimmed V and J ends, which lost 4 bases and 1 base, there was a span of 12 bases. The DNA for the CDR3 is TGTGCCAGCAGCCCAATTTCCGGGTCCTACGAGCAGTACTTC. Translated, it gives CASSPISGSYEQYF. The full variable domain, rest sourced from reference TRBV5-6 and TRBJ2-7, is DAGVTQSPTHLIKTRGQQVTLRCSPKSGHDTVSWYQQALGQGPQFIFQYYEEEERQRGNFPDRFSGHQFPNYSSELNVNALLLGDSALYLCASSPISGSYEQYFGPGTRLTVT.

The rearrangement links TRBV5-4 to TRBJ1-1, with D possibly TRBD1 on 5 matching bases. Germline loops: CDR1 SGHNT, CDR2 YYREEE (reference sequence). The CDR3 runs to 17 residues. V lost 5 bases to trimming and J lost 5 bases, with 25 bases between them. This CDR3 reads CASRSPTRGQGGTEAFF. In DNA, the CDR3 is TGTGCCAGCAGATCGCCGACCCGTGGGCAGGGTGGGACTGAAGCTTTCTTT.